This T cell receptor (beta chain) was found in a study of Ad26.COV2.S vaccination and SARS-CoV-2 variants. For the study at large: Sample donor was a member of the COV1001 Ad26.COV2.S trial arm.

Treatment noted: approximately 18 received Ad26.COV2.S at low or high dose, single or two shots; about 5 received placebo; per-sample allocation not given. Repertoires come from day 63 after the first vaccine or placebo injection. SARS-CoV-2 spike from the Wuhan strain was encoded by the vaccine, an Ad26 vector. The data were produced by immunoSEQ multiplex PCR, yet TCRdb's version contains in-frame clones alone and is incomplete. The sample includes 300,000 to 450,000 clones, roughly 81% seen only once; the top ten take 2.5% to 3.5%. Whole-study findings and limits: While placebo recipients had lower spike-specific TCR breadth, vaccine recipients had more.

The V end lost 8 bases, the J end lost 10 bases, and 21 bases lay between the germline ends. Germline assignment: CDR1 SNHLY and CDR2 FYNNEI. This CDR3 region has 14 residues. Concerning this clone: What it binds is unknown.

The sample in question was peripheral blood, obtained in a trial of Ad26.COV2.S vaccine versus placebo. The chain uses TRBV2 and TRBJ2-1; either TRBD1 or TRBD2 may fit D (5 bases each). This clonotype originated in a person between 18 and 60 years old who received the Ad26.COV2.S COVID-19 vaccine or a placebo. The chain's CDR3 is CASQLGTSTEEQFF. CDR3 nucleotides: TGTGCCAGCCAACTCGGGACCTCCACGGAGGAGCAGTTCTTC.